Presented here are 8 T cell receptor beta chains from one specimen sequenced in a study of cytomegalovirus exposure and HLA in healthy donors. Amplification used 60 Vbeta primers and 13 Jbeta primers. Libraries were prepared by immunoSEQ multiplex PCR; TCRdb keeps only in-frame clonotypes and omits some of them. The sample spans 200,000 to 250,000 clones; the ten largest clones claim over 0.95%. Sample: PBMCs. The receptor set was obtained from a girl aged 2-15 years in good health and CMV-seropositive.

The chain carries TRBV2 and TRBJ2-2; TRBD2 matches at 7 bases. The CDR3 has 16 amino acids. J gave up 0 bases and V 3 bases, and 4 bases lay outside the gene matches. CDR1 is SNHLY, CDR2 FYNNEI, per germline. The CDR3 coding sequence is TGTGCCAGCAGTGAGATGCTAGCGGCGAACACCGGGGAGCTGTTTTTT. Protein: CASSEMLAANTGELFF. Together with reference TRBV2 and TRBJ2-2, the CDR3 gives the full variable domain: EPEVTQTPSHQVTQMGQEVILRCVPISNHLYFYWYRQILGQKVEFLVSFYNNEISEKSEIFDDQFSVERPDGSNFTLKIRSTKLEDSAMYFCASSEMLAANTGELFFGEGSRLTVL.

This chain joins TRBV7-8 and TRBJ1-2; D is unresolved. Trimming shortened V by 4 bases and J by 4 bases, and 10 bases separated the two germline ends. The CDR3 length is 13 residues. CDR1 is SGHVS and CDR2 is FQNEAQ in the germline V gene. The CDR3, as DNA: TGTGCCAGCAGCTCGGACTCACGCTATGGCTACACCTTC. It encodes CASSSDSRYGYTF.

The CDR3 DNA reads as TGTGCCAGCAGCTCATCACAGGGGGCAAAACTGTTTTTT. This codes for CASSSSQGAKLFF. The V and J genes are TRBV11-2 and TRBJ1-4; TRBD1 matches 9 bases. This CDR3 spans 13 amino acids. Germline loops: CDR1 SGHAT, CDR2 FQNNGV. Trimming removed 4 bases from V and 10 bases from J; junction bases left unmatched: 4. Drawing the rest from reference TRBV11-2 and TRBJ1-4, the complete variable domain is EAGVAQSPRYKIIEKRQSVAFWCNPISGHATLYWYQQILGQGPKLLIQFQNNGVVDDSQLPKDRFSAERLKGVDSTLKIQPAKLEDSAVYLCASSSSQGAKLFFGSGTQLSVL.

This chain uses TRBV6-1 with TRBJ2-6, with 8 bases aligning to TRBD1. V trimming: 6 bases; J trimming: 3 bases; junction bases outside the gene matches: 4. CDR1 and CDR2 from the germline V gene are MNHNS and SASEGT. This CDR3 spans 15 amino acids. CDR3 loop: CASSPTGDGANVLTF. Written as DNA, the CDR3 is TGTGCCAGCAGCCCGACAGGGGATGGGGCCAACGTCCTGACTTTC.

V gene TRBV28 combines with J gene TRBJ2-3; 10 bases agree with TRBD2. Germline V gives CDR1 MDHEN, CDR2 SYDVKM. The V segment lost 4 bases and the J segment 8 bases; nucleotides outside the gene matches: 12. The CDR3 runs 16 residues. CDR3 sequence: CASSSGLAAPWGTQYF. The CDR3 nucleotides are TGTGCCAGCAGTTCCGGACTAGCGGCCCCTTGGGGTACGCAGTATTTT.

The chain employs TRBV10-1 and TRBJ2-5, with D possibly matching TRBD2 (7 bases). The J call may be wrong; the DNA end is better matched by TRBJ2-7. Germline CDR1 and CDR2: WNHNN and SYGVQD (reference sequence). The CDR3 is 15 residues long. The CDR3 DNA is TGCGCCAGCAGTGAGGGGGGGGCAGCTGGGGGCGAGCAGTACTTC. Its translation: CASSEGGAAGGEQYF.

The DNA of the CDR3 is TGTGCCAGCAGTGAATTGGCGGGAGGGCCGAACGGGGAGCTGTTTTTT. It specifies CASSELAGGPNGELFF. The J gene is TRBJ2-2, the V gene TRBV2; TRBD2 agrees at 9 bases. Germline V lookup: CDR1 SNHLY, CDR2 FYNNEI. Trimming removed 2 bases from V and 7 bases from J; junction bases left unmatched: 8. This CDR3 has 16 residues.

The CDR3 loop is CASSVGQVPNSPLHF. The CDR3 DNA follows: TGTGCCAGCAGCGTGGGACAGGTTCCTAATTCACCCCTCCACTTT. This chain joins TRBV2 and TRBJ1-6, with TRBD1 identical over 8 bases. The CDR3 covers 15 residues. Trimming took 6 bases from V and 6 from J; bases not matched to a gene: 7. Germline values: CDR1 SNHLY, CDR2 FYNNEI.